These 14 T cell receptor beta chains share one sample of origin, sequenced in a study of blood T cell repertoires in COVID-19. Clones were read by immunoSEQ multiplex PCR, and TCRdb kept only the in-frame ones, dropping some. The data contain about 480,000 clones, 85% to 90% of them singletons. Sequenced sample: peripheral blood. The receptors originated from a woman between 50 and 59 years old with COVID-19, enrolled during active disease.

The chain couples TRBV6-5 to TRBJ1-1, with D perhaps matching TRBD1 (5 bases). This CDR3 is 14 amino acids long. CDR1 is MNHEY, CDR2 SVGAGI, per germline. Deletions cut 6 bases from V and 4 bases from J, with 15 bases between. CDR3 sequence: CASRRGLGGTEAFF. DNA for the CDR3: TGTGCCAGCAGGCGGGGCTTGGGGGGCACTGAAGCTTTCTTT.

J is TRBJ1-3 and V is TRBV11-2; TRBD1 matches 7 bases. The junction had 2 bases not matched to a gene; V was cut back by 2 bases and J by 1 base. CDR3 length: 15 amino acids. CDR1 and CDR2 from the germline V gene are SGHAT and FQNNGV. The CDR3 loop is CASSLYRGSGNTIYF. For the CDR3, the DNA is TGTGCCAGCAGCTTATACAGGGGATCTGGAAACACCATATATTTT.

V gene TRBV11-2 combines with J gene TRBJ2-3, with 9 bases matching TRBD2. The V gene's germline CDR1 is SGHAT and CDR2 FQNNGV. CDR3 length: 14 residues. The trim removed 3 bases at V and 4 bases at J, leaving 2 bases unmatched. The CDR3 coding sequence is TGTGCCAGCAGCTTTAGCGGGGGATCAGATACGCAGTATTTT. It is translated as CASSFSGGSDTQYF.

The chain carries TRBV3-1 (or the pseudogene TRBV3-2) and TRBJ1-1; possible D gene TRBD1, 5 bases. The CDR3 has 15 residues. Germline V gives CDR1 LGHDT, CDR2 YNNKEL (reference sequence). V lost 3 bases, J lost 0 bases, and 11 bases lay in between. As DNA, the CDR3 is TGTGCCAGCAGCCAGGAGGGACGCATGAACACTGAAGCTTTCTTT. The encoded protein is CASSQEGRMNTEAFF.

The chain uses TRBV7-6 and TRBJ2-3, with D perhaps matching TRBD2 (5 bases). The V end lost 7 bases, the J end lost 10 bases, and 21 bases lay between the germline ends. The CDR3 sequence is 14 residues long. CDR1 and CDR2 from the germline V gene are SGHVS and FNYEAQ. CDR3 region: CASMLPSLQDSQYF. The CDR3 nucleotides read TGTGCCAGCATGCTACCCTCCCTCCAGGACTCGCAGTATTTT. The whole variable domain, filled in from reference TRBV7-6 and TRBJ2-3, reads GAGVSQSPRYKVTKRGQDVALRCDPISGHVSLYWYRQALGQGPEFLTYFNYEAQQDKSGLPNDRFSAERPEGSISTLTIQRTEQRDSAMYRCASMLPSLQDSQYFGPGTRLTVL.

This chain links TRBV25-1 with TRBJ1-2, with D possibly TRBD1 on 6 matching bases. This CDR3 is built from 13 residues. Trimming took off 6 bases at V and 2 bases at J, with 10 bases between the two ends. The V gene's germline CDR1 is MGHDK and CDR2 SYGVNS. CDR3 in DNA: TGTGCCAGCAGCCCTACAGGGAACTATGGCTACACCTTC. Its translation is CASSPTGNYGYTF.

This sequence joins TRBV7-9 and TRBJ2-7; TRBD1 matches at 8 bases. V shed 3 bases and J 2 bases; nucleotides not matched to a gene: 3. This CDR3 has 14 residues. CDR1 and CDR2 (germline): SEHNR, FQNEAQ (reference sequence). For the CDR3, the DNA is TGTGCCAGCAGCTTCGAGACAGGGGCCTACGAGCAGTACTTC. This encodes CASSFETGAYEQYF.

The V gene is TRBV9, the J gene TRBJ2-7; TRBD2 is a possible D gene (6 bases). This CDR3 comprises 13 residues. Germline CDR1 and CDR2: SGDLS and YYNGEE. V lost 4 bases, J lost 6 bases, and 14 bases lay in between. The CDR3 region is CASSSPFGSEQYF. The CDR3 DNA reads as TGTGCCAGCAGCTCCCCTTTCGGGAGCGAGCAGTACTTC.

This clone was seen a handful of times. The rearrangement links TRBV5-6 to TRBJ2-1; D ambiguous. The CDR3 has 14 residues. Germline V gene lookup returns CDR1 SGHDT and CDR2 YYEEEE. Trimming stripped 3 bases from V and 4 bases from J, with 11 bases between. The CDR3 loop reads CASSSRLPYNEQFF. The DNA of the CDR3 is TGTGCCAGCAGCTCCCGACTGCCGTACAATGAGCAGTTCTTC.

In nucleotides, the CDR3 is TGTGCCACCGGATCTAGCGGCGGTTTCTCTGGGGCCAACGTCCTGACTTTC. It translates to CATGSSGGFSGANVLTF. This chain links TRBV24-1 with TRBJ2-6, with 7 bases lining up with TRBD2. V lost 9 bases and J lost 0; bases outside the gene matches: 10. Germline lookup yields CDR1 KGHDR and CDR2 SFDVKD. The CDR3 length is 17 residues.

In the case of this clone: The same CDR3 can be traced to other DNA sequences in this sample. The V and J genes are TRBV6-2 or TRBV6-3 and TRBJ2-7; no firm D call. The germline gives CDR1 MNHEY, CDR2 SVGEGT. The germline V and J ends were trimmed by 0 bases and 1 base, with 7 bases remaining between them. The length of the CDR3 is 14 residues. CDR3 in amino acids: CASSYSRGSYEQYF. CDR3 in DNA: TGTGCCAGCAGTTACTCGAGAGGATCCTACGAGCAGTACTTC.

The CDR3: CASSSVLGQKYTEAFF. The CDR3 DNA reads as TGTGCCAGCAGTTCGGTACTGGGACAGAAGTACACTGAAGCTTTCTTT. The chain recombines TRBV27 with TRBJ1-1; TRBD1 aligns across 7 bases. Germline values: CDR1 MNHEY, CDR2 SMNVEV (reference sequence). This CDR3 region has 16 residues. After removal of 4 bases from V and 3 bases from J, the junction contained 11 bases not matched to a gene.

The CDR3 loop reads CASRLESTYNEQFF. CDR3 nucleotide sequence: TGTGCCAGCCGATTAGAATCTACCTACAATGAGCAGTTCTTC. V and J are TRBV6-5 and TRBJ2-1, with no clear D. Trimming cost V 8 bases and J 2 bases, with 13 bases left between them. The germline V gene has CDR1 MNHEY and CDR2 SVGAGI. The CDR3 is made up of 14 amino acids.

This chain connects TRBV5-5 to TRBJ2-5, with D unresolved. The CDR3 has 13 amino acids. Germline assignment: CDR1 SGHKS and CDR2 YYEKEE (reference sequence). The V end lost 5 bases, the J end lost 5 bases, and 13 bases lay between the germline ends. The CDR3 DNA sequence: TGTGCCAGCAGACCTACTAATTGGGAGACCCAGTACTTC. Translating it yields CASRPTNWETQYF.